The clone carrying this T cell receptor (beta chain) was observed many times. The antigen is unknown. The source of the sample is a study of T-cell memory formation after mild COVID-19. Study at large: Clustering of TCRs was largely donor specific.

5'RACE primed at constant segments yielded TCR alpha and TCR beta cDNA libraries bearing sample barcodes and UMIs. TCRdb called the 5' RACE reads again in MiXCR, with one record for every CDR3 protein. The table records fewer than 250,000 distinct CDR3 sequences, more than 25% of them present only once. The study's findings and limits: The SARS-CoV-2 specificity of second-wave clones reaching peak at day 37 remained unverified. Later expanders leaned toward CD4+, whereas clones contracting from day 15 to 85 were balanced CD4/CD8.

The sequence was obtained from an adult woman who had mild COVID-19 (a few samples of this study predate the infection). Cell type and time point are not known. Sample: PBMCs or a T cell subset sorted from them (not recorded which).

CDR3 amino acids: CASSVRPAGTSGSTDTQYF. DNA of the CDR3: TGTGCCAGCAGCGTCCGCCCCGCCGGGACTAGCGGCAGCACAGATACGCAGTATTTT. The chain uses TRBV4-2 and TRBJ2-3; 11 bases line up with TRBD2. The length of the CDR3 is 19 residues. Germline CDR1 and CDR2: LGHNA and YNFKEQ. J was trimmed by 0 bases and V by 5 bases; bases with no gene match: 13.